This passage covers 31 T cell receptor beta chains from one sample sequenced in a study of monozygotic twins with inflammatory bowel disease. Following a re-call of the 5' RACE reads, TCRdb has one entry per CDR3 protein and lacks DNA. Its clone listing holds around 450,000 distinct CDR3 sequences. Sequencing was carried out using blood. These TCRs come from a human donor with ulcerative colitis or Crohn's disease, or a healthy co-twin of an affected twin (not recorded which).

The CDR3 here is CASSPPGVIDEQYF. The chain is built from TRBV12-3 or TRBV12-4 and TRBJ2-7; TCRdb outputs TRBD1, but without DNA this stays unchecked. CDR3 length: 14 residues.

The chain links TRBV5-1 to TRBJ2-1; TCRdb picks TRBD1, but there is no DNA to check that call. CDR1 is SGHRS and CDR2 is YFSETQ in the germline V gene. The length of the CDR3 is 16 residues. CDR3 sequence: CASSQNGQGSDNEQFF.

The chain carries TRBV7-9 and TRBJ1-1. The CDR3 covers 12 residues. Germline lookup yields CDR1 SEHNR and CDR2 FQNEAQ (reference sequence). This CDR3 reads CASSFTTEKAFF.

The V gene is TRBV7-2, the J gene TRBJ2-3. The CDR3 extends over 14 amino acids. Per the germline V gene, CDR1 is SGHTA and CDR2 is FQGNSA. CDR3 residues: CASSVQTSTDTQYF.

The V call is TRBV21-1, the J call TRBJ1-1; TCRdb's D gene call, TRBD1, goes unchecked for lack of DNA. TRBV21-1 is annotated as a pseudogene. The CDR3 contains 14 residues. CDR3: CASTYRGQNTEAFF.

This chain joins TRBV7-8 and TRBJ1-5. Per the germline V gene, CDR1 is SGHVS and CDR2 is FQNEAQ. CDR3 length: 12 amino acids. This CDR3 is CASSLAKEPQHF.

The V call is TRBV5-6, the J call TRBJ2-2. Germline values: CDR1 SGHDT, CDR2 YYEEEE. This CDR3 region has 13 residues. The CDR3 region is CASSLPGAGELFF.

The rearrangement links TRBV18 to TRBJ2-2; the TCRdb call, TRBD2, lacks DNA for checking. The CDR3 has 15 residues. Germline V gives CDR1 KGHSH, CDR2 LQKENI. CDR3: CASSPRRGETGELFF.

The chain carries TRBV4-1 and TRBJ2-7. CDR3 length: 14 amino acids. Germline CDR1 is MGHRA and CDR2 is YSYEKL. The CDR3 loop is CASSPAGGSYEQYF.

The J gene is TRBJ2-7, the V gene TRBV6-5; there is no DNA to check the TCRdb D call of TRBD1. CDR3 length: 15 amino acids. Germline V gene sequence: CDR1 MNHEY, CDR2 SVGAGI. This chain's CDR3 is CASRDSDRFSYEQYF.

The chain uses TRBV12-5 and TRBJ2-2; the D call of TRBD1 rests on TCRdb alone, since no DNA is present to check it. The length of the CDR3 is 16 residues. CDR1 and CDR2 from the germline V gene are LGHNT and FRNRAP. The CDR3 sequence: CASGPLGGGYTGELFF.

The chain joins TRBV27 to TRBJ2-7; TCRdb's D call, TRBD2, is unchecked because there is no DNA. Germline V CDR1 and CDR2: MNHEY, SMNVEV (reference sequence). The CDR3 contains 14 residues. CDR3 sequence: CASSPGLVGYEQYF.

The V call is TRBV7-2, the J call TRBJ2-3; TCRdb gives TRBD1 as the D gene, but with no DNA this cannot be confirmed. CDR1 is SGHTA and CDR2 is FQGNSA in the germline V gene. This CDR3 region has 15 residues. The CDR3 here is CASSNPRTVTDTQYF.

V is TRBV5-1 and J is TRBJ1-1; TCRdb gives TRBD1 as the D gene, but with no DNA this cannot be confirmed. This CDR3 is 15 amino acids long. Germline V CDR1 and CDR2: SGHRS, YFSETQ. The CDR3 loop reads CASSLGTGLRTEAFF.

This chain joins TRBV20-1 and TRBJ2-1; absent DNA, TCRdb's TRBD1 call cannot be checked. Germline CDR1 is DFQATT and CDR2 is SNEGSKA (reference sequence). The CDR3 spans 13 residues. The CDR3: CSVGGATADEQFF.

V and J are TRBV19 and TRBJ2-7. There are 14 residues in the CDR3. The V gene's germline CDR1 is LNHDA and CDR2 SQIVND (reference sequence). CDR3: CASSTRLSPYEQYF.

The J gene is TRBJ1-2, the V gene TRBV5-5. CDR1 is SGHKS, CDR2 YYEKEE, per germline (reference sequence). The CDR3 totals 17 residues. CDR3 protein: CASSSGAGGGLFRGYTF.

CDR3 amino acids: CSAGLAEDTQYF. The chain has TRBV20-1 and TRBJ2-3; TCRdb's D call of TRBD2 is untestable without DNA. Germline V gene lookup returns CDR1 DFQATT and CDR2 SNEGSKA (reference sequence). There are 12 residues in the CDR3.

The chain links TRBV20-1 to TRBJ2-1; the D gene TCRdb calls, TRBD1, cannot be checked with no DNA. Germline CDR1 is DFQATT and CDR2 is SNEGSKA (reference sequence). This CDR3 is 12 amino acids long. This chain's CDR3 is CSASQGGNEQFF.

The chain combines TRBV7-8 with TRBJ1-1; TCRdb's D call, TRBD1, is unchecked because there is no DNA. Germline V gene sequence: CDR1 SGHVS, CDR2 FQNEAQ. This CDR3 is built from 14 residues. The CDR3 loop reads CASSVTGWRTEAFF. Full variable domain (remainder filled in from reference TRBV7-8 and TRBJ1-1): GAGVSQSPRYKVAKRGQDVALRCDPISGHVSLFWYQQALGQGPEFLTYFQNEAQLDKSGLPSDRFFAERPEGSVSTLKIQRTQQEDSAVYLCASSVTGWRTEAFFGQGTRLTVV.

V usage is TRBV5-1 and J usage is TRBJ2-1. The CDR3 is 14 amino acids. CDR1 SGHRS and CDR2 YFSETQ come from the germline V gene. The CDR3 loop is CASSLVSFGDEQFF.

The V call is TRBV20-1, the J call TRBJ1-1; as DNA is missing, the TRBD1 call by TCRdb cannot be tested. In germline, CDR1 is DFQATT, CDR2 SNEGSKA (reference sequence). The length of the CDR3 is 14 residues. The CDR3 sequence: CSARGGTVGTEAFF.

The gene calls are TRBV7-2 and TRBJ2-3; TCRdb indicates TRBD1, and absent DNA this call remains unverified. From germline, CDR1 is SGHTA and CDR2 FQGNSA. The CDR3 runs 16 residues. The CDR3 here is CASSTSSGRRLDTQYF.

V is TRBV20-1 and J is TRBJ2-5. CDR3 length: 14 amino acids. Germline V gene sequence: CDR1 DFQATT, CDR2 SNEGSKA (reference sequence). CDR3 loop: CSAREDHARETQYF.

The chain is built from TRBV20-1 and TRBJ2-7; lacking DNA, the TRBD2 call made by TCRdb goes unchecked. The CDR3 covers 13 residues. Germline CDR1 DFQATT, CDR2 SNEGSKA (reference sequence). The CDR3 sequence is CSARLAGLYEQYF.

The V gene is TRBV11-1, the J gene TRBJ1-1; TCRdb names TRBD1, which stays unverified in the absence of DNA. CDR3 length equals 13 residues. Germline values: CDR1 SGHAT, CDR2 FQDESV (reference sequence). The CDR3 sequence is CASSLAGGLEAFF.

The chain has TRBV18 and TRBJ1-1. The CDR3 totals 14 residues. Germline-derived CDR1 and CDR2 are KGHSH and LQKENI. The CDR3: CASSPNGMNTEAFF. The variable domain in full, with the rest retrieved from reference TRBV18 and TRBJ1-1, is NAGVMQNPRHLVRRRGQEARLRCSPMKGHSHVYWYRQLPEEGLKFMVYLQKENIIDESGMPKERFSAEFPKEGPSILRIQQVVRGDSAAYFCASSPNGMNTEAFFGQGTRLTVV.

The chain recombines TRBV20-1 with TRBJ2-1; TCRdb proposes TRBD2, but this gene call is untestable without DNA. Germline CDR1 DFQATT, CDR2 SNEGSKA (reference sequence). The length of the CDR3 is 11 residues. The CDR3 region is CSALAGGTLVF.

The chain recombines TRBV6-2 or TRBV6-3 with TRBJ1-1. Germline V gene data show CDR1 as MNHEY and CDR2 as SVGEGT. This CDR3 spans 12 amino acids. The CDR3: CASSYSWSEAFF.

CDR3 sequence reads: CASSAGQEKLFF. The chain joins TRBV7-9 to TRBJ1-4; lacking DNA, the TRBD1 call made by TCRdb goes unchecked. CDR3 length: 12 residues. The germline gives CDR1 SEHNR, CDR2 FQNEAQ (reference sequence).

The rearrangement joins TRBV16 to TRBJ1-5; TCRdb reports TRBD1, a call that lacks DNA to check it against. Germline V lookup: CDR1 KGHSY, CDR2 FQNENV. The CDR3 is 15 residues long. CDR3 sequence: CASSRRDTLNQPQHF.